The present entry profiles one T cell receptor beta chain with its context. The source of the sample is a study of blood T cell repertoires in COVID-19. Study context: COVID-19 samples, acute and convalescent, were from the United States, Italy and Spain. Sample material is recorded as cDNA or gDNA derived from T cells, B-cell-depleted T cells, or PBMCs.

Assay: immunoSEQ multiplex PCR; the TCRdb copy retains only in-frame clones and omits some. This table holds about 45,000 clones, approximately 80% found once. In germline, CDR1 is SGHRS, CDR2 YFSETQ. V lost 5 bases, J lost 4 bases, and 15 bases lay in between. This CDR3 spans 14 amino acids. This TCR was sampled from a human donor in a cohort sampled during active COVID-19. Material: peripheral blood. The chain has TRBV5-1 and TRBJ1-2; no reliable D call. In nucleotides, the CDR3 is TGCGCCAGCAGTGTGGCCCCGATTGGCTATGGCTACACCTTC. Its translation is CASSVAPIGYGYTF. Looking up the rest from reference TRBV5-1 and TRBJ1-2 gives the full variable domain: KAGVTQTPRYLIKTRGQQVTLSCSPISGHRSVSWYQQTPGQGLQFLFEYFSETQRNKGNFPGRFSGRQFSNSRSEMNVSTLELGDSALYLCASSVAPIGYGYTFGSGTRLTVV.